This T cell receptor beta chain originates from a study of T-cell memory formation after mild COVID-19. Study findings and constraints: Largely, contracting CD4+ clones fell within CM and EM, and contracting CD8+ clones within EMRA.

The table lists this clonotype with a few counts. Antigen specificity is unknown. V lost 2 bases to trimming and J lost 4 bases; unmatched junction nucleotides: 9. CDR3 length equals 16 residues. The germline V gene encodes CDR1 MNHNS and CDR2 SASEGT. TCRdb ran MiXCR on the 5' RACE reads and lists one entry per CDR3 protein. The sample consists of about 190,000 distinct CDR3 sequences, approximately 16% of them appearing once. The chain couples TRBV6-1 to TRBJ2-3; 7 bases are shared with TRBD2. This clonotype originated in an adult woman who had mild COVID-19 (a few samples of this study predate the infection). Cell type and time point are not known. Sequencing was performed on PBMCs or a T cell subset sorted from them (not recorded which). The CDR3 loop reads CASSERGGRASDTQYF. DNA of the CDR3: TGTGCCAGCAGTGAACGGGGCGGGAGAGCATCAGATACGCAGTATTTT.